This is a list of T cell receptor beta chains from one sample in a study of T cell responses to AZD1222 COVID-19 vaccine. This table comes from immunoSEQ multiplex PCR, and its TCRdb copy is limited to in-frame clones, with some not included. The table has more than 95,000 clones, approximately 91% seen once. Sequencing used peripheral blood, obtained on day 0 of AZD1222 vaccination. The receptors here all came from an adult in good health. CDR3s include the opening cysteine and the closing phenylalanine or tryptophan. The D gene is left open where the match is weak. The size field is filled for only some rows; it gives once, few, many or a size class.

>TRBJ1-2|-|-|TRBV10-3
TGTGCCATCACTGGGGACACAGCTAACTATGGCTACACCTTC
CAITGDTANYGYTF
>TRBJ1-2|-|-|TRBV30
TGTGCCTGGAGTTTGAAGGGGATGTGGGGCTACACCTTC
CAWSLKGMWGYTF
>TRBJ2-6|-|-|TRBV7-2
TGTGCCAGCAGCTTAGGGGATCCAGGGGCCCTCTCTGGGGCCAACGTCCTGACTTTC
CASSLGDPGALSGANVLTF
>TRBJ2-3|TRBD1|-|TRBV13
TGTGCCAGCAGCCATTCCCTGAGGGACAGGGGGCAATTTAGCACAGATACGCAGTATTTT
CASSHSLRDRGQFSTDTQYF
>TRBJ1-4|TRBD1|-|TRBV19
TGTGCCAGTAGGATAACAGGGGATGAGGAAAAACTGTTTTTT
CASRITGDEEKLFF
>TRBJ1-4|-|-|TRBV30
TGTGCCACTCAACGGGGGCTCTATGAAAAACTGTTTTTT
CATQRGLYEKLFF
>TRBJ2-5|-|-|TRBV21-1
TGTGCCAGCAGCACCGGGACTAGTGAAGAGACCCAGTACTTC
CASSTGTSEETQYF
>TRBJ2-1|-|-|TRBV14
TGTGCCAGCAGCCAGGGGGTTTCCTACAATGAGCAGTTCTTC
CASSQGVSYNEQFF
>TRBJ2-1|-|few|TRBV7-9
TGTGCCAGCAGCTTAGACAGATACAATGAGCAGTTCTTC
CASSLDRYNEQFF
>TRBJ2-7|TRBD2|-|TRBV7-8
TGTGCCAGCAGCGAGACTAGCGGGGGCGAGCAGTACTTC
CASSETSGGEQYF
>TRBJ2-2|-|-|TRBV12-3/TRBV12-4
TGTGCCAGCAGTAAGAACACCGGGGAGCTGTTTTTT
CASSKNTGELFF
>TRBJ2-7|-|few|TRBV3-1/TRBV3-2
TGTGCCAGCAGCCAAGATTCCTACGAGCAGTACTTC
CASSQDSYEQYF
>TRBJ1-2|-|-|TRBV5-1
TGCGCCAGCAGCTTGGGCAGAAACTATGGCTACACCTTC
CASSLGRNYGYTF
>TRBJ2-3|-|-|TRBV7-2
TGTGCCAGCAGCTTAGCAGTGGGGGCTAACGGAGATACGCAGTATTTT
CASSLAVGANGDTQYF
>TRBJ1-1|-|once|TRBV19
TGTGCCAGTACCTTAGACTCAAGCCGGACCTCGAACACTGAAGCTTTCTTT
CASTLDSSRTSNTEAFF
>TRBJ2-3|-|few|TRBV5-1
TGCGCCAGCAGCTTTACAGAATCCACAGATACGCAGTATTTT
CASSFTESTDTQYF
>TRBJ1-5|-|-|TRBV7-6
TGTGCCAGCAGCTTATCTGCAGGGGTGGGTCAGCCCCAGCATTTT
CASSLSAGVGQPQHF
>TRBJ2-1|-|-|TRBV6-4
TGTGCCAGCAGTGACGAGGGGAGCTCCTACAATGAGCAGTTCTTC
CASSDEGSSYNEQFF
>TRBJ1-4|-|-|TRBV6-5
TGTGCCAGCCGCAGCTACTGGGCTTCTAATGAAAAACTGTTTTTT
CASRSYWASNEKLFF
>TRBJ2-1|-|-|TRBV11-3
TGTGCCAGCAGCTTAGACAGGAACAATGAGCAGTTCTTC
CASSLDRNNEQFF
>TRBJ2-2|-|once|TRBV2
TGTGCCAGCAGTGAATCGACAAGAGGAACCGGGGAGCTGTTTTTT
CASSESTRGTGELFF
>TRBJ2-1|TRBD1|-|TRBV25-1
TGTGCCAGCGGACAGGGCCGGTTCAATGAGCAGTTCTTC
CASGQGRFNEQFF
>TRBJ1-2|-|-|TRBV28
TGTGCCAGCAGTTTACATGTGGAAGGCTACACCTTC
CASSLHVEGYTF
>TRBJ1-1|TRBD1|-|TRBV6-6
TGTGCCAGCAGTTTCTCTCCCGGGACAGCGACTTGGGCTTTCTTT
CASSFSPGTATWAFF